The sequence of this T cell receptor (beta chain) was determined in a study of cytomegalovirus exposure and HLA in healthy donors. Study background: Of the donors genotyped, approximately 430 in all, 75% to 85% fell in the Caucasian-associated ancestry cluster. General observations from the study: A later analysis by the authors found several of the most significant clusters apparently linked to common viral pathogens.

PCR used 60 Vbeta primers and 13 Jbeta primers. Produced via immunoSEQ multiplex PCR; TCRdb's table is partial and in-frame only. The sample holds 120,000 to 150,000 clones, about 83% seen once. Concerning this clone: The antigen is undetermined.

Trimming cost V 1 base and J 6 bases, with 10 bases left between them. The CDR3 is 13 amino acids. CDR1 and CDR2 from the germline V gene are SEHNR and FQNEAQ (reference sequence). The rearrangement uses TRBV7-9 and TRBJ2-7; possibly TRBD2 for D (5 bases). The specimen was PBMCs. The receptor's source is a man aged 35 to 55 in good health and CMV-seropositive. CDR3 DNA: TGTGCCAGCAGCTTAGGGGGAGATCGCGAGCAGTACTTC. Translation gives CASSLGGDREQYF.